Sequencing of this TCR beta chain was carried out in a study of blood T cell repertoires in COVID-19. Study summary: Whether acute or convalescent, the COVID-19 samples came from the United States, Italy and Spain. Nucleic acid was either cDNA or gDNA, and it came from T cells, B-cell-depleted T cells, or PBMCs.

Profiling relied on immunoSEQ multiplex PCR, and the TCRdb table lists in-frame clones only, not all of them. This sample has 350,000 or so clones, with 88% found just once. As for this clone: A junction boundary mismatches the germline segment, possibly from a read error.

Germline CDR1 and CDR2: MDHEN and SYDVKM. The CDR3 extends over 12 amino acids. Participants were aged about 18 to 89 years from 20 to 30 US areas. Within 2 weeks before study entry, exposed participants met a COVID-19 case. This sequence originates from a woman in her thirties who had been exposed to COVID-19. The chain links TRBV28 to TRBJ2-7, with 7 bases that match TRBD1. What was sequenced was PBMCs or T cells enriched from blood (not recorded which). CDR3 amino acids: CASSLGATGRTF. The CDR3 nucleotides read TGTGCCAGCAGTTTAGGCGCGACAGGGCGAACGTTC.